This T cell receptor beta chain was identified in a study of PD-1 and CTLA-4 blockade in melanoma. Clones were sequenced by immunoSEQ multiplex PCR, and TCRdb holds only the in-frame ones, with some missing. The repertoire holds tens of thousands of clones, with roughly 90% as singletons. This receptor was taken from a human donor with melanoma. Sample: CD8+ T cells from peripheral blood, taken from a patient given anti-PD-1 treatment.

CDR3 protein: CASKTYRLPGGNYGYTF. DNA of the CDR3: TGTGCCAGCAAAACCTACCGTCTCCCTGGGGGAAACTATGGCTACACCTTC. The rearrangement uses TRBV5-4 and TRBJ1-2; maybe TRBD1 (5 bases). The V end was cut by 6 bases, the J end by 2 bases, with 23 bases between. This CDR3 has 17 amino acids. Per the germline V gene, CDR1 is SGHNT and CDR2 is YYREEE (reference sequence).